These T cell receptor beta chains were read from a single sample in a study of shared clonotypes between healthy human individuals. Profiled with immunoSEQ multiplex PCR; TCRdb holds only in-frame clones, not every one. Here the sample spans more than 2 million clones, 85% to 95% being singletons. What was sequenced was naive CD4+ T cells sorted from blood. The receptors originated from a man in his late teens or twenties in good health. Each CDR3 is given with its conserved first and last residue. Each record gives: CDR3 length, V gene, D gene, J gene, clone size, CDR3 protein, CDR3 DNA. A D gene is named only where the DNA matches it firmly. Clone size is shown for a subset of rows, as once, few, many or a class of expanded clone.

>16|TRBV19|NA|TRBJ1-2|NA
CASSIVFGQPNYGYTF
TGTGCCAGTAGTATTGTGTTCGGACAACCAAACTATGGCTACACCTTC
>18|TRBV10-3|TRBD1|TRBJ1-2|NA
CAISDPGQGATDGYGYTF
TGTGCCATCAGTGATCCTGGACAGGGGGCCACAGATGGGTATGGCTACACCTTC
>11|TRBV2|NA|TRBJ2-1|NA
CASRGGQEQFF
TGTGCCAGCAGGGGCGGACAAGAGCAGTTCTTC
>15|TRBV27|NA|TRBJ2-1|NA
CASSLRADSYNEQFF
TGTGCCAGCAGTTTAAGGGCAGACTCCTACAATGAGCAGTTCTTC
>12|TRBV6-1|NA|TRBJ2-5|NA
CASSEGAQTQYF
TGTGCCAGCAGTGAGGGGGCCCAGACCCAGTACTTC
>12|TRBV25-1|NA|TRBJ1-1|NA
CASSQSHTEAFF
TGTGCCAGCAGCCAAAGCCACACTGAAGCTTTCTTT
>19|TRBV7-2|TRBD2|TRBJ2-2|NA
CASSLGRLSWREVVGELFF
TGTGCCAGCAGCTTAGGGAGACTTAGTTGGCGGGAGGTCGTCGGGGAGCTGTTTTTT
>13|TRBV12-5|NA|TRBJ1-1|NA
CASGAGFFTEAFF
TGTGCTAGTGGTGCAGGGTTTTTCACTGAAGCTTTCTTT
>14|TRBV5-8|TRBD1|TRBJ2-7|NA
CAGKGQGPSYEQYF
TGTGCCGGCAAGGGACAGGGACCCTCCTACGAGCAGTACTTC
>12|TRBV10-3|NA|TRBJ2-7|NA
CAISEGMYEQYF
TGTGCCATCAGTGAGGGCATGTACGAGCAGTACTTC
>16|TRBV2|TRBD2|TRBJ2-3|NA
CASSVLAGARTDTQYF
TGTGCCAGCAGTGTACTAGCGGGGGCCCGCACAGATACGCAGTATTTT
>15|TRBV7-2|NA|TRBJ2-7|NA
CASSLRQLSSYEQYF
TGTGCCAGCAGCTTAAGACAGCTCTCTTCCTACGAGCAGTACTTC
>10|TRBV28|NA|TRBJ1-5|few
CATSRLAQHF
TGTGCCACGAGTCGGTTAGCCCAGCATTTT
>16|TRBV6-5|NA|TRBJ2-3|NA
CASSYSRTGDTDTQYF
TGTGCCAGCAGTTACAGCCGGACTGGGGACACAGATACGCAGTATTTT
>13|TRBV19|NA|TRBJ2-1|NA
CASSPLRDNEQFF
TGTGCCAGTAGCCCCCTACGGGACAATGAGCAGTTCTTC
>15|TRBV2|NA|TRBJ1-6|NA
CASTGETGLNSPLHF
TGTGCCAGCACGGGGGAGACAGGATTAAATTCACCCCTCCACTTT
>16|TRBV2|TRBD1|TRBJ1-6|NA
CASSARGQGGNSPLHF
TGTGCCAGCAGTGCCCGGGGACAGGGCGGGAATTCACCCCTCCACTTT
>11|TRBV30|NA|TRBJ1-1|NA
CAWWVASEAFF
TGTGCCTGGTGGGTTGCCAGTGAAGCTTTCTTT
>15|TRBV18|TRBD1|TRBJ1-1|NA
CASSSTGTGITEAFF
TGTGCCAGCTCATCTACCGGGACAGGGATCACTGAAGCTTTCTTT
>15|TRBV28|NA|TRBJ1-5|once
CASSLFDLSNQPQHF
TGTGCCAGCAGTTTATTCGACTTAAGCAATCAGCCCCAGCATTTT
>14|TRBV5-1|TRBD1|TRBJ2-7|NA
CASSIGQGPYEQYF
TGCGCCAGCAGCATAGGACAGGGCCCTTACGAGCAGTACTTC
>14|TRBV30|TRBD1|TRBJ2-7|NA
CAGTSRDRVHEQYF
TGTGCCGGAACATCCCGGGACAGGGTCCACGAGCAGTACTTC
>16|TRBV19|NA|TRBJ2-6|NA
CASSTATGSGANVLTF
TGTGCCAGTAGTACGGCCACAGGGTCTGGGGCCAACGTCCTGACTTTC
>14|TRBV2|TRBD2|TRBJ2-1|NA
CASDSGGGLAEQFF
TGTGCCAGCGATAGCGGGGGGGGCCTGGCTGAGCAGTTCTTC
>15|TRBV5-1|TRBD1|TRBJ1-4|NA
CASSPGTVINEKLFF
TGCGCCAGCAGCCCGGGGACAGTTATAAATGAAAAACTGTTTTTT
>15|TRBV9|TRBD1|TRBJ2-1|NA
CASSTQQGASNEQFF
TGTGCCAGCAGCACTCAACAGGGGGCGAGCAATGAGCAGTTCTTC
>15|TRBV18|NA|TRBJ1-2|NA
CASSPLESEMNGYTF
TGTGCCAGCTCACCCTTGGAGTCAGAGATGAATGGCTACACCTTC